This TCR beta chain was obtained from a study of beta chain features in type 1 diabetes. Notes on the study in general: For patients, the naive, central memory and Treg TCRB repertoires appeared more alike than for healthy donors. Among all four CD4+ subsets, Type 1 diabetes patients had TCRB CDR3s that were moderately but significantly shorter.

Trimming took 2 bases from V and 4 from J; bases not matched to a gene: 4. Germline V lookup: CDR1 LGHNA, CDR2 YSLEER. This CDR3 comprises 15 residues. On this clone itself: Antigen: not known.

Every bit of the isolated RNA underwent reverse transcription, so sequencing read expressed TCRB transcripts. Sequenced by immunoSEQ multiplex PCR; TCRdb stores in-frame clones only, minus some. The sample lists about 270,000 clones, 13% to 15% seen once, with roughly 0.018% in the top ten. Sequencing input: naive CD4+ T cells from blood. The TCR was taken from a man aged 25-45 years with type 1 diabetes. The genes are TRBV4-3 and TRBJ1-4, with TRBD1 matching over 7 bases. CDR3 nucleotides: TGCGCCAGCAGCCAACACGGGACAGATAATGAAAAACTGTTTTTT. The encoded protein is CASSQHGTDNEKLFF.